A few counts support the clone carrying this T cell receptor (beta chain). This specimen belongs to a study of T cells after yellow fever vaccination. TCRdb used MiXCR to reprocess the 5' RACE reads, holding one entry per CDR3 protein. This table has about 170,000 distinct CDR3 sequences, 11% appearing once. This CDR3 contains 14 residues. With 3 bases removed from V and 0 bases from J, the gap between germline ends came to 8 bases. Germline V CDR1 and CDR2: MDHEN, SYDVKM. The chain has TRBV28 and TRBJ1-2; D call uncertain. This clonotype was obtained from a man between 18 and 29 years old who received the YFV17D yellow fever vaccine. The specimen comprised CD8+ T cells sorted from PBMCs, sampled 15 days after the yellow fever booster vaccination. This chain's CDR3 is CASSFFRANYGYTF. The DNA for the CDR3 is TGTGCCAGCAGTTTTTTTCGGGCTAACTATGGCTACACCTTC.